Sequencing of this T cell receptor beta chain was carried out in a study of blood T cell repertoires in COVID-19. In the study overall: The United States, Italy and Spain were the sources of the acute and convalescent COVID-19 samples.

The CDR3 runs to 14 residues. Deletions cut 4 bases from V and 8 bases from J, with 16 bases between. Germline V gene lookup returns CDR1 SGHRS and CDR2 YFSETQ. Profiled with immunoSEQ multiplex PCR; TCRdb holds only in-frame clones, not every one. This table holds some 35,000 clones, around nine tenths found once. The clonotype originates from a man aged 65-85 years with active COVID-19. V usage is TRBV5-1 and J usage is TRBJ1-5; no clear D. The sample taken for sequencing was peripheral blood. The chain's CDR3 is CASSPSGGNKPQHF. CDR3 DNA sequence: TGCGCCAGCAGCCCCTCGGGAGGTAATAAGCCCCAGCATTTT.